One and the same sample provided the 10 T cell receptor beta chains below, sequenced in a study of cytomegalovirus exposure and HLA in healthy donors. 60 Vbeta and 13 Jbeta primers were used in PCR. Measured with immunoSEQ multiplex PCR; TCRdb has only the in-frame clones, and not every one. The table records under 200,000 clones, around two thirds of them present only once. Sequencing was carried out using PBMCs. Receptors originate from a man in his fifties or sixties in good health and CMV-seronegative.

The genes are TRBV4-2 and TRBJ2-2; TRBD1 is a possible D gene (6 bases). Looked up from germline, CDR1 is LGHNA and CDR2 is YNFKEQ. V was shortened by 5 bases and J by 0 bases, with 10 bases between the two germline ends. The CDR3 loop spans 15 amino acids. The CDR3 region is CASSYDRTNTGELFF. Written as DNA, the CDR3 is TGTGCCAGCAGCTACGACAGGACGAACACCGGGGAGCTGTTTTTT.

This chain links TRBV7-9 with TRBJ1-2; 10 nucleotides align to TRBD1. J lost 4 bases, V lost 1 base, and 6 bases had no gene match. Germline lookup yields CDR1 SEHNR and CDR2 FQNEAQ (reference sequence). The CDR3 runs to 16 residues. The CDR3 loop is CASSLGGTGATYGYTF. The CDR3 DNA follows: TGTGCCAGCAGCTTAGGGGGGACAGGGGCCACCTATGGCTACACCTTC.

The chain joins TRBV6-4 to TRBJ2-1; D possibly corresponds to TRBD2 (5 bases). There are 14 residues in the CDR3. Germline V gene data show CDR1 as MRHNA and CDR2 as SNTAGT. V lost 7 bases and J 5 bases, leaving 15 bases between the germline ends. The CDR3 sequence is CASTRDYGNNEQFF. Written as DNA, the CDR3 is TGTGCCAGCACCCGGGATTACGGCAACAATGAGCAGTTCTTC.

The V call is TRBV10-1, the J call TRBJ1-5; 8 nucleotides agree with TRBD1. The CDR3 is made up of 14 amino acids. Germline CDR1 WNHNN, CDR2 SYGVQD (reference sequence). V shed 6 bases, J shed 3 bases, and the junction held 4 bases outside the gene matches. The CDR3 coding sequence is TGCGCCAGCAGGACAGGGGAGCTCAATCAGCCCCAGCATTTT. This gives the protein CASRTGELNQPQHF.

The chain recombines TRBV5-1 with TRBJ2-3; a possible D gene is TRBD1 (5 bases). Germline CDR1 and CDR2: SGHRS and YFSETQ. The CDR3 is 15 residues long. V lost 0 bases and J 3 bases, leaving 11 bases between the germline ends. The CDR3 here is CASSLEGMGTDTQYF. The CDR3 DNA reads as TGCGCCAGCAGCTTGGAGGGGATGGGGACAGATACGCAGTATTTT.

This clone was seen only once. V and J are TRBV4-3 and TRBJ2-5; D is unclear. CDR1 is LGHNA, CDR2 YSLEER, per germline. The V end was cut by 2 bases, the J end by 2 bases, with 12 bases between. This CDR3 spans 15 amino acids. CDR3 sequence: CASSQLLADQETQYF. The DNA of the CDR3 is TGCGCCAGCAGCCAACTTTTGGCGGATCAAGAGACCCAGTACTTC.

The chain uses TRBV4-1 and TRBJ1-1; 7 nucleotides agree with TRBD1. The trim removed 3 bases at V and 5 bases at J, leaving 12 bases unmatched. The CDR3 runs to 16 residues. CDR1 MGHRA and CDR2 YSYEKL come from the germline V gene. DNA for the CDR3: TGCGCCAGCAGCCATCCTACCCGACAGGGACAGACTGAAGCTTTCTTT. Its protein product is CASSHPTRQGQTEAFF.

The CDR3 region has the DNA TGCGCCAGCAGCCAAGGCCCGGGACAGACTCCCGCGGATACGCAGTATTTT. Its protein is CASSQGPGQTPADTQYF. The rearrangement uses TRBV4-1 and TRBJ2-3, with 7 bases aligning to TRBD1. This CDR3 is 17 amino acids long. Germline trimming cut 1 base from V and 6 bases from J; bases unmatched to any gene: 13. Germline V gives CDR1 MGHRA, CDR2 YSYEKL.

This chain links TRBV11-2 with TRBJ2-1; a possible D gene is TRBD1 (6 bases). CDR3 length: 15 residues. Germline CDR1 is SGHAT and CDR2 is FQNNGV. V lost 4 bases to trimming and J lost 0 bases, with 10 bases between them. The CDR3: CASSSSGASYNEQFF. CDR3 bases: TGTGCCAGCAGCTCTTCAGGGGCCTCCTACAATGAGCAGTTCTTC.

The chain has TRBV6-5 and TRBJ2-7; D possibly corresponds to TRBD2 (5 bases). This CDR3 region has 11 residues. Trimming pared 7 bases from V and 4 bases from J, leaving 8 bases between. The germline V gene has CDR1 MNHEY and CDR2 SVGAGI. CDR3 sequence: CASKSGYEQYF. As DNA, the CDR3 is TGTGCCAGCAAATCGGGATACGAGCAGTACTTC.